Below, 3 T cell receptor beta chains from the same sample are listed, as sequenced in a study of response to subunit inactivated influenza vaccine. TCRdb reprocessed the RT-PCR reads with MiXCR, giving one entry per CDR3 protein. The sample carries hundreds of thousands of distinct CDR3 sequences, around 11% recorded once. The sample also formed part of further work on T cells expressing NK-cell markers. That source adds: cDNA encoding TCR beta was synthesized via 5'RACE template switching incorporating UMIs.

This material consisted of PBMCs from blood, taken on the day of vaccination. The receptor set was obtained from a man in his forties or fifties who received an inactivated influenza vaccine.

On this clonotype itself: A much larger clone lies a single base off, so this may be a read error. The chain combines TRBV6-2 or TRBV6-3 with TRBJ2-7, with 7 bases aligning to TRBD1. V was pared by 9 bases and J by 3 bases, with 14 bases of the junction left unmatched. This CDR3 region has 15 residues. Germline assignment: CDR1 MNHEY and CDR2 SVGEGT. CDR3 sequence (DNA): TGTGCCAGAACCTATGGGGACAGTAGAGACTACGAGCAGTACTTC. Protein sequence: CARTYGDSRDYEQYF.

In nucleotides, the CDR3 is TGTGCCACCAGTGCGCACGATACGCAGTATTTT. It codes for CATSAHDTQYF. The V gene is TRBV24-1, the J gene TRBJ2-3, with no clear D. V was trimmed by 5 bases and J by 6 bases, leaving 5 bases between them. The CDR3 consists of 11 residues. CDR1 is KGHDR, CDR2 SFDVKD, per germline.

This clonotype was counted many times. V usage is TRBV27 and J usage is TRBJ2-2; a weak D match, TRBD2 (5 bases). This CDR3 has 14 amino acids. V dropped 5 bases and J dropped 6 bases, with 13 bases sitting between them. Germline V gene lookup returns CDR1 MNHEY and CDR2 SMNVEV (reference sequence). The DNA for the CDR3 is TGTGCCAGCAGTCGCGCTATGCGGGCCGGGGAGCTGTTTTTT. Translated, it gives CASSRAMRAGELFF.